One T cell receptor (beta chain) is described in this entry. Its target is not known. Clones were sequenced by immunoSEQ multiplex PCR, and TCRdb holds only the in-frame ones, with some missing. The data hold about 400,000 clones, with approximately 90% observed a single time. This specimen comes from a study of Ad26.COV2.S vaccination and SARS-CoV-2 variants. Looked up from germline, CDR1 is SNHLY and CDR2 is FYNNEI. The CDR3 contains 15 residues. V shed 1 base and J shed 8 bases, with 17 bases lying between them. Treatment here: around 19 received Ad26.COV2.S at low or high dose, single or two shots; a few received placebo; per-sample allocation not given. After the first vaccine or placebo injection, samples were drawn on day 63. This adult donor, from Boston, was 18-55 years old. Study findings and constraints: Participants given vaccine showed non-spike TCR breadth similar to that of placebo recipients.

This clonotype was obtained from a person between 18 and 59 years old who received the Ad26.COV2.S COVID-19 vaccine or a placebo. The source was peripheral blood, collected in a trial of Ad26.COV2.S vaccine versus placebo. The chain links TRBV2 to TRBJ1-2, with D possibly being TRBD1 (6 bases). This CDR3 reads CASSEGRIGGGGYTF. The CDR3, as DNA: TGTGCCAGCAGTGAAGGTCGGATAGGGGGTGGAGGCTACACCTTC.